The sequence of this T cell receptor (beta chain) was determined in a study of Ad26.COV2.S vaccination and SARS-CoV-2 variants. Study at large: Of the COV1001 trial arms, the Ad26.COV2.S arm included the donor. Into the muscle, Ad26.COV2.S was dosed once or twice, 56 days apart.

CDR3 length: 14 amino acids. Germline V gene sequence: CDR1 LNHNV, CDR2 YYDKDF (reference sequence). With V trimmed by 6 bases and J by 4 bases, 6 bases remained unmatched. For this clone: What it recognizes is unknown.

The treatment denotes: over 15 received Ad26.COV2.S at low or high dose, single or two shots; 5 received placebo; per-sample allocation not given. Each sample was drawn 63 days after the first injection (of vaccine or placebo). The repertoire was sequenced with immunoSEQ multiplex PCR; TCRdb's copy has only in-frame clones and lacks some. This repertoire shows approximately 300,000 clones, 86% found once; its top ten account for approximately 2%. Study-wide points: Once vaccination had occurred, spike-specific CD8+ and CD4+ T cell responses reportedly showed substantial breadth. Vaccine and placebo recipients had comparable breadth of non-spike TCRs.

The rearrangement joins TRBV15 to TRBJ1-5; the match to TRBD1 covers 7 bases. The starting material was peripheral blood, obtained in a trial of Ad26.COV2.S vaccine versus placebo. The clonotype was recovered from a person between 18 and 65 years old who received the Ad26.COV2.S COVID-19 vaccine or a placebo. DNA of the CDR3: TGTGCCACCAGGGTAGGGGACAGAAATCAGCCCCAGCATTTT. Translation: CATRVGDRNQPQHF. Based on the CDR3 plus reference TRBV15 and TRBJ1-5, the full variable domain is DAMVIQNPRYQVTQFGKPVTLSCSQTLNHNVMYWYQQKSSQAPKLLFHYYDKDFNNEADTPDNFQSRRPNTSFCFLDIRSPGLGDTAMYLCATRVGDRNQPQHFGDGTRLSIL.